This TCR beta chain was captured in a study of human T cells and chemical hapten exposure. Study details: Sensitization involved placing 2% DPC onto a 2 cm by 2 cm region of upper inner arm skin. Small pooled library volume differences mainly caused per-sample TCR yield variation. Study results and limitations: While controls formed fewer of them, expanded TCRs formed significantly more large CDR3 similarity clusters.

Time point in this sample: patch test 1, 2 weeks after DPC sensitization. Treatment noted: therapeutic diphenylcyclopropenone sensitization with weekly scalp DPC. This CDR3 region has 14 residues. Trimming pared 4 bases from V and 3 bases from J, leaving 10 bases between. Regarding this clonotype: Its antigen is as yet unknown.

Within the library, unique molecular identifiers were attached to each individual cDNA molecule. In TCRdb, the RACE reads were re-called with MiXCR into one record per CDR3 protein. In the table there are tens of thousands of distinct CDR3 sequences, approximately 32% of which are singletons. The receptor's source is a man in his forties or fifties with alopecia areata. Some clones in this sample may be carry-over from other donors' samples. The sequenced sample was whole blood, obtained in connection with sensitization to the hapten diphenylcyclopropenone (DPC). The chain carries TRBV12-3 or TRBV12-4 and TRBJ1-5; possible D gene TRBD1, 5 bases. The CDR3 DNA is TGTGCCAGCAGTTCTGGACAAGCCAATCAGCCCCAGCATTTT. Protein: CASSSGQANQPQHF.